This TCR beta chain is from a study of pediatric ulcerative colitis. Study in general: About 7 patients showed pancolitis and two showed left-sided colitis. General study findings and limits: In rectum, acute severe colitis had expanded clones and less diversity. This repertoire reflects total lymphocytes rather than subpopulations like regulatory T cells.

In the case of this clone: Its target is unknown.

The germline V gene encodes CDR1 LNHNV and CDR2 YYDKDF (reference sequence). V was cut by 0 bases and J by 7 bases, with 13 bases left in between. This CDR3 has 15 residues. Sequencing was at survey level. The protocol was immunoSEQ multiplex PCR, while the TCRdb copy is restricted to in-frame clones and leaves out a portion. The data contain about 32,000 clones, around 82% of them singletons. The sequence derives from a boy younger than 18 with severe ulcerative colitis. The sample consisted of blood. This rearrangement joins TRBV15 to TRBJ1-5, with D maybe TRBD1 (6 bases). Here the CDR3 reads CATSRDLPGTQPQHF. CDR3 coding DNA: TGTGCCACCAGCAGAGATCTCCCAGGGACACAGCCCCAGCATTTT.